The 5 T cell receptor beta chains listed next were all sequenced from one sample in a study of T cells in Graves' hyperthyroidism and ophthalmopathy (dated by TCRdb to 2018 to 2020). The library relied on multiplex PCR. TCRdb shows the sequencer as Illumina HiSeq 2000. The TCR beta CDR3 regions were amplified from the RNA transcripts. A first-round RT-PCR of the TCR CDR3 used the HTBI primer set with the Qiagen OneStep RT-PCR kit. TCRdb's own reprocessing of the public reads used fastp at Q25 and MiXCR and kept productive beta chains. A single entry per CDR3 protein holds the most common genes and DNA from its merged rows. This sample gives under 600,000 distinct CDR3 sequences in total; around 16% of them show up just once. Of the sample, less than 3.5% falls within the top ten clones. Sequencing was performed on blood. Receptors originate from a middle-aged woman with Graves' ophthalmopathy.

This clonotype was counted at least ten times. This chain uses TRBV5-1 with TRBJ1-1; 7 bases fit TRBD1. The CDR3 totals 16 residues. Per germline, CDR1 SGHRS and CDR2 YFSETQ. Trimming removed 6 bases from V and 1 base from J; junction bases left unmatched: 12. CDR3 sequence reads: CASTNQGGMKNTEAFF. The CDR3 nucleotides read TGCGCCAGCACAAATCAGGGGGGGATGAAGAACACTGAAGCTTTCTTT.

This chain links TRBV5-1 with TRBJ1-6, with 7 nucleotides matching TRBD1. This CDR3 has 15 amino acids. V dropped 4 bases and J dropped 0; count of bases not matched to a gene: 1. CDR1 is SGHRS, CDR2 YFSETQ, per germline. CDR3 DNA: TGCGCCAGCAGCCGACAGGGCTCCTATAATTCACCCCTCCACTTT. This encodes CASSRQGSYNSPLHF.

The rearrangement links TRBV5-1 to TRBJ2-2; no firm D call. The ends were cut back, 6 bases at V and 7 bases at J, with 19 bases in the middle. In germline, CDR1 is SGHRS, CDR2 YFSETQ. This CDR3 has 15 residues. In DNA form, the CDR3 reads TGCGCCAGCACCCTCACGGTTGGACCAGTCGGGGAGCTGTTTTTT. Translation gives CASTLTVGPVGELFF.

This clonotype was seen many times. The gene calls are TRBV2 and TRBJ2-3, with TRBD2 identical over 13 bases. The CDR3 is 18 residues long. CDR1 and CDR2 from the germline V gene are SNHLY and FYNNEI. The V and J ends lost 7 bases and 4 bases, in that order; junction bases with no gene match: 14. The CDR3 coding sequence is TGTGCCAGCACTACCTGGCAGGCACTAGCGGGAGGGCCAGATACGCAGTATTTT. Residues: CASTTWQALAGGPDTQYF.

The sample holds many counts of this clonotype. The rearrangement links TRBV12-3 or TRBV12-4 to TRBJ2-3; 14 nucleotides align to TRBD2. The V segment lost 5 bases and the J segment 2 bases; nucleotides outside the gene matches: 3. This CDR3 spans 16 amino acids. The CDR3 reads CASSGLAGGLTDTQYF. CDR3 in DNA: TGTGCCAGCAGTGGACTAGCGGGAGGCCTCACAGATACGCAGTATTTT.